One and the same sample provided the 21 T cell receptor beta chains below, sequenced in a study of blood T cell repertoires in COVID-19. Profiled with immunoSEQ multiplex PCR; TCRdb holds only in-frame clones, not every one. The sample yields 110,000 or so clones, under 90% seen once. Material: peripheral blood. The receptor source for this set is a man between 60 and 75 years old with acute or convalescent COVID-19.

The chain joins TRBV11-2 to TRBJ2-7; TRBD1 matches at 9 bases. The J segment lost 4 bases and the V segment lost 5 bases, leaving 3 bases of the junction unmatched. The V gene's germline CDR1 is SGHAT and CDR2 FQNNGV. CDR3 size: 13 residues. The DNA for the CDR3 is TGTGCCAGCAGCGGGACAGGGTTATACGAGCAGTACTTC. Its protein product is CASSGTGLYEQYF.

The V and J genes are TRBV7-9 and TRBJ2-1; 11 bases align to TRBD2. Looked up from germline, CDR1 is SEHNR and CDR2 is FQNEAQ (reference sequence). CDR3 size: 17 residues. The trim removed 4 bases at V and 9 bases at J, leaving 14 bases unmatched. CDR3 bases: TGTGCCAGCAGCTCCCCCGGGGTAGCGGGAGGGCGGGGTGAGCAGTTCTTC. Its protein product is CASSSPGVAGGRGEQFF.

The V call is TRBV7-8, the J call TRBJ2-6; TRBD2 matches 13 bases. Germline V gene sequence: CDR1 SGHVS, CDR2 FQNEAQ. There are 19 residues in the CDR3. The trim removed 5 bases at V and 1 base at J, leaving 8 bases unmatched. For the CDR3, the DNA is TGTGCCAGCAGCCGACTAGCGGGAGGCCGTAGTTCTGGGGCCAACGTCCTGACTTTC. Amino acid sequence: CASSRLAGGRSSGANVLTF. The full variable domain, completed using reference TRBV7-8 and TRBJ2-6, is GAGVSQSPRYKVAKRGQDVALRCDPISGHVSLFWYQQALGQGPEFLTYFQNEAQLDKSGLPSDRFFAERPEGSVSTLKIQRTQQEDSAVYLCASSRLAGGRSSGANVLTFGAGSRLTVL.

The V gene is TRBV6-2 or TRBV6-3, the J gene TRBJ2-7; TRBD1 matches at 8 bases. CDR1 and CDR2 from the germline V gene are MNHEY and SVGEGT. The CDR3 spans 13 residues. V trimming: 2 bases; J trimming: 6 bases; junction bases outside the gene matches: 3. CDR3 coding DNA: TGTGCCAGCAGTTACCAAACAGGGGGCGAGCAGTACTTC. The encoded protein is CASSYQTGGEQYF.

This chain connects TRBV2 to TRBJ2-7; D is unresolved. Germline V gene data show CDR1 as SNHLY and CDR2 as FYNNEI. Trimming removed 4 bases from V and 2 bases from J, with 9 bases in between. This CDR3 has 13 amino acids. CDR3 sequence: CASSVLEAYEQYF. CDR3 in DNA: TGTGCCAGCAGTGTTCTCGAGGCCTACGAGCAGTACTTC.

The rearrangement links TRBV28 to TRBJ2-5; D possibly corresponds to TRBD2 (6 bases). The germline V gene encodes CDR1 MDHEN and CDR2 SYDVKM. The CDR3 contains 13 residues. With 4 bases removed from V and 3 bases from J, the gap between germline ends came to 9 bases. Written as DNA, the CDR3 is TGTGCCAGCAGTTCTTGGGGGGAAGAGACCCAGTACTTC. As protein: CASSSWGEETQYF.

The chain links TRBV10-2 to TRBJ1-1; D may be TRBD1 (6 bases). The CDR3 runs 13 residues. The V end lost 2 bases, the J end lost 6 bases, and 10 bases lay between the germline ends. Germline CDR1 is WSHSY and CDR2 is SAAADI. CDR3 nucleotides: TGCGCCAGCAGTGAGCGGGGGGCCTCTGAAGCTTTCTTT. It encodes CASSERGASEAFF.

This chain connects TRBV9 to TRBJ2-1, with D possibly being TRBD2 (6 bases). In germline, CDR1 is SGDLS, CDR2 YYNGEE. Trimming removed 2 bases at V and 0 bases at J, with 9 bases between. The CDR3 runs to 15 residues. CDR3 nucleotide sequence: TGTGCCAGCAGCGTCGGCGGGGCCTCCTACAATGAGCAGTTCTTC. This translates into CASSVGGASYNEQFF.

The J gene is TRBJ2-4, the V gene TRBV5-6, with 7 bases aligning to TRBD1. CDR1 SGHDT and CDR2 YYEEEE come from the germline V gene. The CDR3 extends over 15 amino acids. Trimming cost V 1 base and J 5 bases; bases outside gene matches: 6. This CDR3 is CASSLYTDRENIQYF. The CDR3 DNA follows: TGTGCCAGCAGCTTGTACACCGACAGGGAAAACATTCAGTACTTC.

This clone has just a few counts. CDR3 amino acids: CASSPRGYIQYF. CDR3 nucleotides: TGTGCCAGCAGCCCCCGTGGCTACATTCAGTACTTC. The chain recombines TRBV14 with TRBJ2-4, with D unclear. V lost 4 bases and J 8 bases, leaving 9 bases between the germline ends. This CDR3 has 12 residues. Germline CDR1 reads SGHDN; CDR2 reads FVKESK.

The chain recombines TRBV6-1 with TRBJ2-1; tentatively, D is TRBD2 (6 bases). V was shortened by 3 bases and J by 8 bases, with 8 bases between the two germline ends. The germline gives CDR1 MNHNS, CDR2 SASEGT. The CDR3 has 12 amino acids. CDR3 residues: CASSDRGYEQFF. The DNA of the CDR3 is TGTGCCAGCAGTGACCGGGGGTATGAGCAGTTCTTC.

The rearrangement links TRBV20-1 to TRBJ2-3; TRBD2 agrees at 14 bases. Trimming took 3 bases from V and 3 from J; bases not matched to a gene: 5. The germline V gene encodes CDR1 DFQATT and CDR2 SNEGSKA (reference sequence). The CDR3 extends over 16 amino acids. The CDR3 DNA is TGCAGTGCTAGTGGACTAGCGGGAGGAGGAACAGATACGCAGTATTTT. Translated, it gives CSASGLAGGGTDTQYF.

This clone has a count of ten or more. The chain carries TRBV5-6 and TRBJ1-1; TRBD1 agrees at 7 bases. V gave up 0 bases and J gave up 4 bases; unmatched junction bases: 9. This CDR3 is built from 16 residues. CDR1 and CDR2 from the germline V gene are SGHDT and YYEEEE. The chain's CDR3 is CASSLAPDRVGTEAFF. For the CDR3, the DNA is TGTGCCAGCAGCTTGGCTCCCGACAGGGTAGGCACTGAAGCTTTCTTT.

The gene calls are TRBV2 and TRBJ1-2; D ambiguous. Trimming stripped 1 base from V and 5 bases from J, with 11 bases between. The germline CDR1 and CDR2 sequences are SNHLY and FYNNEI. This CDR3 contains 14 residues. The CDR3 region is CASSEGGRGYGYTF. CDR3 DNA sequence: TGTGCCAGCAGTGAAGGTGGTAGAGGTTATGGCTACACCTTC.

The chain carries TRBV3-1 (or the pseudogene TRBV3-2) and TRBJ1-2, with a weak D call TRBD1 (6 bases). CDR1 LGHDT and CDR2 YNNKEL come from the germline V gene (reference sequence). The CDR3 loop spans 13 amino acids. Trimming removed 1 base from V and 8 bases from J, with 11 bases in between. Here the CDR3 DNA reads TGTGCCAGCAGCCAAGGAGGACAGAACGGCTACACCTTC. It encodes CASSQGGQNGYTF.

V is TRBV29-1 and J is TRBJ2-3; TRBD2 matches at 9 bases. CDR1 and CDR2 (germline): SQVTM, ANQGSEA. Trimming took 4 bases from V and 5 from J; bases not matched to a gene: 7. This CDR3 has 14 amino acids. This CDR3 is CSVVDSGSVDTQYF. The CDR3 DNA sequence: TGCAGCGTTGTCGATAGCGGGAGTGTAGATACGCAGTATTTT.

Points on this clone: This may stem from a read error, because a much larger clone lies one nucleotide away. This rearrangement joins TRBV4-3 to TRBJ1-4; 9 bases map to TRBD1. The V gene end was trimmed by 8 bases and the J gene end by 3 bases; junction bases not matched to a gene: 13. This CDR3 region has 17 residues. Germline-derived CDR1 and CDR2 are LGHNA and YSLEER. The CDR3 region is CASGPQGASKSNEKLFF. The CDR3 coding sequence is TGCGCCAGCGGCCCACAGGGGGCATCTAAATCTAATGAAAAACTGTTTTTT.

The gene calls are TRBV6-5 and TRBJ1-3; D ambiguous. V lost 8 bases to trimming and J lost 1 base, with 9 bases between them. In germline, CDR1 is MNHEY, CDR2 SVGAGI. This CDR3 is 13 amino acids long. The CDR3, as DNA: TGTGCCAGCCAGCAGGATTCTGGAAACACCATATATTTT. Residues: CASQQDSGNTIYF.

In its sample, this clone was seen a few times. V usage is TRBV7-9 and J usage is TRBJ1-4; D is possibly TRBD1 (5 bases). This CDR3 contains 14 residues. The germline V and J ends were trimmed by 2 bases and 3 bases, with 7 bases remaining between them. In germline, CDR1 is SEHNR, CDR2 FQNEAQ (reference sequence). This chain's CDR3 is CASSLPGSNEKLFF. The CDR3 DNA reads as TGTGCCAGCAGCTTACCAGGGTCTAATGAAAAACTGTTTTTT.

The chain links TRBV6-6 to TRBJ1-2; 7 bases match TRBD1. The germline CDR1 and CDR2 sequences are MNHNY and SVGAGI (reference sequence). Unmatched junction bases numbered 7, after V lost 0 bases and J lost 3 bases. The length of the CDR3 is 16 residues. CDR3: CASSYSGEGADYGYTF. CDR3 nucleotides: TGTGCCAGCAGTTACTCGGGAGAGGGGGCAGACTATGGCTACACCTTC.

A few counts support this clone. The chain carries TRBV7-2 and TRBJ2-7; 8 positions match TRBD1. This CDR3 has 18 amino acids. V was clipped by 3 bases and J by 6 bases; unmatched bases: 19. Germline V lookup: CDR1 SGHTA, CDR2 FQGNSA. The CDR3 DNA reads as TGTGCCAGCAGCTTTTCGGGGCCTTTCGGACAGGGAATTCGCGAGCAGTACTTC. Amino acids: CASSFSGPFGQGIREQYF.